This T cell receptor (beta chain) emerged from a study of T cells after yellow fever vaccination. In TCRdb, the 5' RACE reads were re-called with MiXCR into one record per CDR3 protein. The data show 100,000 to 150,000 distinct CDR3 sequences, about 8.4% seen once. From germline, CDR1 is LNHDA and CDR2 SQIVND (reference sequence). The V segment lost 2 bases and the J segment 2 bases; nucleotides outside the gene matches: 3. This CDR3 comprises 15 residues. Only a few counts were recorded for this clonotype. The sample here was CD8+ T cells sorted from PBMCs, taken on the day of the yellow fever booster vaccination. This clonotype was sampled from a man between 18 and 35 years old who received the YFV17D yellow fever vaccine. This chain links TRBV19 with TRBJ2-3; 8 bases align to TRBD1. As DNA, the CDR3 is TGTGCCAGTAGTATATTGGGACAGGTCACAGATACGCAGTATTTT. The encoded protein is CASSILGQVTDTQYF.